Included here is one T cell receptor beta chain sequence, with context. Per the study methods: For nucleated cells, counts were estimated from reference gene primer amplification. TCRdb's copy holds only in-frame clones and misses some; the assay was immunoSEQ multiplex PCR. That table furnishes V, J and clone size, whereas the DNA furnished D and trimming. The data contain tens of thousands of clones, around 85% of them singletons. The CDR3 runs 14 residues. Trimming pared 1 base from V and 16 bases from J, leaving 20 bases between. Germline V lookup: CDR1 SNHLY, CDR2 FYNNEI. This specimen comes from a study of blood T cell repertoires in COVID-19. At the level of the study: Samples taken during acute and convalescent COVID-19 were collected in the United States, Italy and Spain. PBMCs, B-cell-depleted T cells, or T cells were the source of the cDNA or gDNA that made up the material.

The sample comprised peripheral blood. The TCR sequence derives from a human donor in a cohort sampled during active COVID-19. The chain uses TRBV2 and TRBJ2-1, with D possibly TRBD2 on 5 matching bases. CDR3 sequence: CASSEGGWTLTLFF. CDR3 bases: TGTGCCAGCAGTGAAGGGGGATGGACTTTAACTTTATTCTTC. The variable domain in full, with the rest retrieved from reference TRBV2 and TRBJ2-1, is EPEVTQTPSHQVTQMGQEVILRCVPISNHLYFYWYRQILGQKVEFLVSFYNNEISEKSEIFDDQFSVERPDGSNFTLKIRSTKLEDSAMYFCASSEGGWTLTLFFGPGTRLTVL.